The clone carrying this T cell receptor beta chain was seen a few times. The sample originates from a study of neurological immune-mediated disorders. The cDNA came from 5'RACE, which used 10-nucleotide random UMIs. A single record per CDR3 protein comes from TCRdb applying MiXCR to the 5' RACE reads. The sample holds about 27,000 distinct CDR3 sequences, almost 2.5% seen once. The CDR3 spans 16 residues. CDR1 is MGHDK, CDR2 SYGVNS, per germline. The V end lost 3 bases, the J end lost 0 bases, and 13 bases lay between the germline ends. J is TRBJ2-3 and V is TRBV25-1; D perhaps matches TRBD1 (6 bases). The source of this sequence is a woman aged 45-65 years with multiple sclerosis. The sample consisted of PBMCs. CDR3 nucleotides: TGTGCCAGCAGTGACTCGGCAGGGGTTAGCACAGATACGCAGTATTTT. It encodes CASSDSAGVSTDTQYF. The entire variable domain, with the rest obtained from reference TRBV25-1 and TRBJ2-3, is as follows: EADIYQTPRYLVIGTGKKITLECSQTMGHDKMYWYQQDPGMELHLIHYSYGVNSTEKGDLSSESTVSRIRTEHFPLTLESARPSHTSQYLCASSDSAGVSTDTQYFGPGTRLTVL.